These T cell receptor beta chains were read from a single sample in a study of T cells in Graves' hyperthyroidism and ophthalmopathy. MiXCR, run by TCRdb on the multiplex PCR reads, gives a single entry per CDR3 protein. Of some 270,000 distinct CDR3 sequences listed, around 24% are singletons. Material: blood. Every receptor here comes from a middle-aged woman with Graves' ophthalmopathy. CDR3s include the opening cysteine and the closing phenylalanine or tryptophan. D genes are given only for firm matches. Only some rows state a clone size, as once, few, many or a class for expanded clones.

D gene	clone size	J gene	V gene	CDR3 protein	CDR3 DNA
NA	NA	TRBJ2-7	TRBV20-1	CSASYNYEQYF	TGCAGTGCTAGTTACAACTACGAGCAGTACTTC
NA	NA	TRBJ2-2	TRBV6-1	CASSEQLATNTGELFF	TGTGCCAGCAGTGAACAACTAGCCACAAACACCGGGGAGCTGTTTTTT
NA	many	TRBJ1-2	TRBV6-1	CASTKAAGHTF	TGTGCCAGCACTAAAGCAGCAGGCCACACCTTC
NA	NA	TRBJ2-2	TRBV6-1	CASSEEVYRPGELFF	TGTGCCAGCAGTGAAGAAGTGTACCGGCCCGGGGAGCTGTTTTTT
NA	many	TRBJ2-5	TRBV7-2	CASSLDRPPETQYF	TGTGCCAGCAGCTTAGATCGGCCCCCAGAGACCCAGTACTTC
NA	NA	TRBJ2-2	TRBV5-1	CASSPGHASELFF	TGCGCCAGCAGCCCCGGGCACGCATCGGAGCTGTTTTTT
TRBD2	many	TRBJ2-5	TRBV11-1	CASSVGRAVETQYF	TGTGCCAGCAGCGTGGGGAGGGCAGTGGAGACCCAGTACTTC
NA	few	TRBJ2-5	TRBV12-3/TRBV12-4	CASSSNHGKQETQYF	TGTGCCAGCAGCTCTAATCACGGAAAGCAAGAGACCCAGTACTTC
TRBD2	many	TRBJ2-2	TRBV10-3	CAIRLAGGPGTGELFF	TGTGCCATCAGACTAGCGGGAGGGCCCGGCACCGGGGAGCTGTTTTTT
NA	many	TRBJ1-5	TRBV24-1	CATSADTFSNQPQHF	TGTGCCACCAGCGCCGACACCTTCAGCAATCAGCCCCAGCATTTT
NA	many	TRBJ2-2	TRBV10-3	CAISSSLNTGELFF	TGTGCCATCAGTAGCTCGCTTAACACCGGGGAGCTGTTTTTT
NA	NA	TRBJ1-2	TRBV9	CASSVGLGGYGYTF	TGTGCCAGCAGCGTAGGCCTCGGGGGCTATGGCTACACCTTC
NA	many	TRBJ2-7	TRBV20-1	CSASQGAYEQYF	TGCAGTGCTAGTCAGGGAGCCTACGAGCAGTACTTC
TRBD2	NA	TRBJ2-7	TRBV11-2	CASSLVGARASGGNNEQYF	TGTGCCAGCAGCTTAGTTGGGGCCAGGGCTAGCGGGGGTAACAACGAGCAGTACTTC
TRBD1	NA	TRBJ2-2	TRBV12-3/TRBV12-4	CASTRGSNTGELFF	TGTGCCAGCACCAGGGGGTCGAACACCGGGGAGCTGTTTTTT
NA	NA	TRBJ1-3	TRBV6-1	CASREQGSGNTIYF	TGTGCCAGCAGAGAACAGGGATCTGGAAACACCATATATTTT
TRBD2	NA	TRBJ2-7	TRBV5-1	CASSSGLAGAEEQYF	TGCGCCAGCAGCTCGGGACTAGCGGGAGCAGAGGAGCAGTACTTC
TRBD1	many	TRBJ1-3	TRBV29-1	CSVADGTGGTGNTIYF	TGCAGCGTTGCTGATGGGACAGGGGGGACTGGAAACACCATATATTTT
TRBD2	NA	TRBJ2-7	TRBV10-3	CAISQPRDYHEQYF	TGTGCCATCAGCCAACCCAGGGACTACCACGAGCAGTACTTC
NA	few	TRBJ1-2	TRBV4-1	CASSQEHGRQAHGYTF	TGCGCCAGCAGCCAAGAACACGGGAGACAGGCCCATGGCTACACCTTC
TRBD1	many	TRBJ2-5	TRBV4-2	CASSQGERQGETQYF	TGTGCCAGCAGCCAAGGGGAGAGACAGGGGGAGACCCAGTACTTC
TRBD2	NA	TRBJ2-1	TRBV6-1	CASRAPWTSGNEQFF	TGTGCCAGCAGAGCCCCCTGGACTAGCGGCAATGAGCAGTTCTTC
TRBD2	many	TRBJ2-7	TRBV20-1	CSARGIQSGRASEQYF	TGCAGTGCAAGAGGGATACAGAGCGGGAGGGCCAGCGAGCAGTACTTC
NA	NA	TRBJ2-5	TRBV7-2	CASSSSTRETQYF	TGTGCCAGCAGCTCTTCGACTAGAGAGACCCAGTACTTC
TRBD1	many	TRBJ2-3	TRBV9	CASSVVTGGTDTQYF	TGTGCCAGCAGCGTAGTGACAGGGGGGACAGATACGCAGTATTTT
TRBD1	many	TRBJ1-2	TRBV10-3	CAISAQGQGVSYGYTF	TGTGCCATCAGTGCTCAGGGACAGGGGGTTAGCTATGGCTACACCTTC
NA	NA	TRBJ2-1	TRBV24-1	CATSDFKRNEQFF	TGTGCCACCAGTGATTTTAAGCGCAATGAGCAGTTCTTC
NA	once	TRBJ1-1	TRBV5-1	CASSLGDNTEAFF	TGCGCCAGCAGCTTGGGCGATAACACTGAAGCTTTCTTT
NA	many	TRBJ2-2	TRBV7-9	CANSAGYTGELFF	TGTGCCAATTCCGCCGGGTACACCGGGGAGCTGTTTTTT
NA	NA	TRBJ2-7	TRBV28	CASLIQQQPYEQYF	TGTGCCAGCCTCATTCAACAACAACCCTACGAGCAGTACTTC
NA	NA	TRBJ2-1	TRBV6-1	CASSDPVGEQFF	TGTGCCAGCAGTGACCCAGTAGGGGAGCAGTTCTTC
NA	many	TRBJ2-7	TRBV29-1	CSVGHLYEQYF	TGCAGCGTTGGACATCTCTACGAGCAGTACTTC
NA	few	TRBJ1-6	TRBV12-3/TRBV12-4	CASRVSGLNHSPLHF	TGTGCCAGCAGGGTGTCGGGACTCAACCATTCACCCCTCCACTTT
NA	many	TRBJ1-1	TRBV6-1	CASSGRGWNTEAFF	TGTGCCAGCAGTGGTCGGGGGTGGAACACTGAAGCTTTCTTT
NA	many	TRBJ2-7	TRBV28	CASSLTSGTLGEQYF	TGTGCCAGCAGTTTAACCTCCGGGACATTGGGCGAGCAGTACTTC
NA	many	TRBJ1-1	TRBV28	CASRRGLGTEAFF	TGTGCCAGCAGGCGGGGACTGGGTACTGAAGCTTTCTTT
TRBD1	NA	TRBJ2-7	TRBV7-2	CASSLTTGSYEQYF	TGTGCCAGCAGCTTAACGACAGGGTCCTACGAGCAGTACTTC
NA	many	TRBJ2-7	TRBV28	CASTVTDSTYEQYF	TGTGCCAGCACAGTCACCGACTCCACCTACGAGCAGTACTTC
NA	few	TRBJ2-7	TRBV28	CASISPTSYEQYF	TGTGCCAGCATCTCCCCAACCTCCTACGAGCAGTACTTC
NA	many	TRBJ2-4	TRBV28	CASSAPQGAKNIQYF	TGTGCCAGCAGTGCCCCGCAGGGGGCCAAAAACATTCAGTACTTC
NA	many	TRBJ1-2	TRBV20-1	CSAPEGPYGYTF	TGCAGTGCTCCCGAGGGGCCCTATGGCTACACCTTC
NA	many	TRBJ1-5	TRBV7-8	CASSQGGGLYQPQHF	TGTGCCAGCAGCCAAGGGGGGGGGCTATATCAGCCCCAGCATTTT
TRBD1	many	TRBJ2-2	TRBV28	CASSFPKGQGPGELFF	TGTGCCAGCAGTTTCCCCAAAGGACAGGGACCCGGGGAGCTGTTTTTT
NA	NA	TRBJ2-5	TRBV7-2	CPSSYSMGPQETQYF	TGTCCCAGCAGTTACTCGATGGGGCCCCAAGAGACCCAGTACTTC
TRBD1	NA	TRBJ2-2	TRBV6-1	CASMGQGIGGELFF	TGTGCCAGCATGGGACAGGGGATCGGCGGGGAGCTGTTTTTT
NA	many	TRBJ2-5	TRBV20-1	CRPGLGSPQETQYF	TGCAGGCCAGGTCTCGGGAGCCCCCAAGAGACCCAGTACTTC
TRBD1	many	TRBJ2-7	TRBV27	CASRESGTGPYEQYF	TGTGCCAGCAGGGAGTCCGGGACAGGCCCCTACGAGCAGTACTTC
NA	many	TRBJ2-7	TRBV5-1	CASSLDTGVTYEQYF	TGCGCCAGCAGCTTGGATACGGGAGTTACCTACGAGCAGTACTTC
NA	many	TRBJ1-1	TRBV5-8	CASSLGRWTTEAFF	TGTGCCAGCAGCCTGGGACGGTGGACCACTGAAGCTTTCTTT
TRBD1	few	TRBJ1-5	TRBV27	CATREVAGGASNQPQHF	TGTGCCACCAGGGAGGTGGCAGGGGGCGCGAGCAATCAGCCCCAGCATTTT
TRBD1	NA	TRBJ2-7	TRBV28	CASSVGQWDYEQYF	TGTGCCAGCAGTGTGGGACAGTGGGACTACGAGCAGTACTTC
TRBD2	NA	TRBJ2-7	TRBV6-1	CASSRSLAGGSYEQYF	TGTGCCAGCAGTCGGTCTCTAGCGGGGGGTTCCTACGAGCAGTACTTC
TRBD1	many	TRBJ1-1	TRBV28	CASSASTGDRGPAAFF	TGTGCCAGCAGTGCAAGCACAGGGGACAGGGGCCCTGCAGCTTTCTTT